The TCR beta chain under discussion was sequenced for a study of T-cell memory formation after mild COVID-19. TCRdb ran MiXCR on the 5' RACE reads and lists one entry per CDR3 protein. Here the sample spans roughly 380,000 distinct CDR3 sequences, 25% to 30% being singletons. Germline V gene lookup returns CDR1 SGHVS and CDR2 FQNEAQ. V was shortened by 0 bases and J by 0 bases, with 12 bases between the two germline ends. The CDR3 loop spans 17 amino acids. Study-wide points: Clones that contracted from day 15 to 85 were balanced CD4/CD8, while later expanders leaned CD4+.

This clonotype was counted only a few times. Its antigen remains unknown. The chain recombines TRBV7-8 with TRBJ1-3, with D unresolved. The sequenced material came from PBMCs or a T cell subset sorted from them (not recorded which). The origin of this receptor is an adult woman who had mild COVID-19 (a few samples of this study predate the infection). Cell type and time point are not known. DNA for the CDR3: TGTGCCAGCAGCTTAGCGAGAACATGGACCTCTGGAAACACCATATATTTT. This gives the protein CASSLARTWTSGNTIYF.